This T cell receptor (beta chain) is from a study of graft-versus-host responses after intestinal transplantation. Study overall: Anti-thymocyte globulin served as induction for all recipients, who then took tacrolimus and steroids for about 3 years.

The study, taken as a whole, reports: Early after transplant, HvG declines were associated with peak levels of circulating GvH clones.

The CDR3 is 18 amino acids. Germline lookup yields CDR1 WNHNN and CDR2 SYGVQD (reference sequence). V shed 6 bases, J shed 7 bases, and the junction held 18 bases outside the gene matches. To note about this clone: Antigen unknown.

Some clones are missing from TCRdb's copy, which holds only in-frame ones; the method was immunoSEQ multiplex PCR. The sample shows over 850 clones, 85% to 95% of them seen only once. Source: PBMCs, taken 9 days after transplant. The clonotype was recovered from a human patient who received an intestinal transplant, so some T cells may come from the graft donor. This chain joins TRBV10-1 and TRBJ2-1, with 10 bases fitting TRBD2. The CDR3 region has the DNA TGCGCCAGCAGCGACGGGCCCTGGCTAGCGGGAGTAGAAAATGAGCAGTTCTTC. Translating it yields CASSDGPWLAGVENEQFF.